What follows are 18 T cell receptor beta chains derived from one specimen sequenced in a study of T cells in Graves' hyperthyroidism and ophthalmopathy. RNA transcripts served as the template for amplifying TCR beta CDR3 regions. During a first-round RT-PCR of the TCR CDR3, the HTBI primer set was used. TCRdb re-analysed the multiplex PCR reads in MiXCR, keeping a single row per CDR3 protein. The repertoire holds 350,000 or so distinct CDR3 sequences, roughly 20% seen once, with 15% in the top ten. Input material: blood. Receptors originate from a middle-aged woman with Graves' ophthalmopathy.

This clonotype was picked up many times. The chain is built from TRBV2 and TRBJ2-7; 9 positions match TRBD1. The germline CDR1 and CDR2 sequences are SNHLY and FYNNEI. Trimming cost V 4 bases and J 4 bases; bases outside gene matches: 5. CDR3 size: 14 residues. The CDR3 nucleotides read TGTGCCAGCAGTGGGACAGGGGCGGGTTACGAGCAGTACTTC. Its protein is CASSGTGAGYEQYF.

This clonotype was counted ten times or more. V is TRBV28 and J is TRBJ2-7; 11 positions match TRBD2. Germline CDR1 is MDHEN and CDR2 is SYDVKM. The CDR3 covers 15 residues. The J segment lost 3 bases and the V segment lost 5 bases, leaving 6 bases of the junction unmatched. CDR3 sequence: CASSEAGTSGYEQYF. The CDR3 DNA reads TGTGCCAGCAGTGAAGCCGGGACTAGCGGCTACGAGCAGTACTTC.

In this sample, this clonotype turned up many times. V gene TRBV28 combines with J gene TRBJ2-6; tentative D call: TRBD1 (5 bases). V gave up 2 bases and J gave up 8 bases, with 16 bases separating them. This CDR3 spans 16 amino acids. The V gene's germline CDR1 is MDHEN and CDR2 SYDVKM. The CDR3 coding sequence is TGTGCCAGCAGTTTAGGGCTAGTCAGGGTTCCCAACGTCCTGACTTTC. This gives the protein CASSLGLVRVPNVLTF.

This clonotype has a count of ten or more. The V and J genes are TRBV5-1 and TRBJ2-7, with 14 bases matching TRBD2. After removal of 0 bases from V and 3 bases from J, the junction contained 5 bases not matched to a gene. Germline V gene sequence: CDR1 SGHRS, CDR2 YFSETQ. The CDR3 spans 17 residues. The DNA of the CDR3 is TGCGCCAGCAGCTTGGGCCTCGGGACTAGCGGGAGCTACGAGCAGTACTTC. This sequence encodes CASSLGLGTSGSYEQYF.

This clonotype was found many times. J is TRBJ1-5 and V is TRBV19, with D possibly being TRBD1 (6 bases). V was trimmed by 5 bases and J by 0 bases, leaving 11 bases between them. CDR3 length: 15 amino acids. CDR1 is LNHDA, CDR2 SQIVND, per germline (reference sequence). CDR3 amino acids: CASSVNRASNQPQHF. DNA of the CDR3: TGTGCCAGTAGTGTCAACAGGGCTAGCAATCAGCCCCAGCATTTT.

This clonotype showed up many times. This chain connects TRBV28 to TRBJ1-2, with a possible D match to TRBD1 (6 bases). The CDR3 is 14 residues long. Germline values: CDR1 MDHEN, CDR2 SYDVKM. Trimming shortened V by 4 bases and J by 2 bases, and 11 bases separated the two germline ends. The CDR3 DNA reads as TGTGCCAGCAGTTCAGGACAGCGAAACTATGGCTACACCTTC. Residues: CASSSGQRNYGYTF.

At least ten counts were recorded for this clonotype. The chain has TRBV6-2 or TRBV6-3 and TRBJ1-1, with D tentatively TRBD1 (5 bases). The CDR3 loop spans 12 amino acids. V was trimmed by 2 bases and J by 6 bases, leaving 7 bases between them. CDR1 is MNHEY, CDR2 SVGEGT, per germline. The CDR3 sequence: CASSYRGPEAFF. CDR3 bases: TGTGCCAGCAGTTACAGGGGTCCTGAAGCTTTCTTT.

Written as DNA, the CDR3 is TGCGCCAGCAGCTCCGGTCGGTTGGAGGAGGATGGCTACACCTTC. Protein product: CASSSGRLEEDGYTF. The V gene is TRBV5-1, the J gene TRBJ1-2, with unresolved D. This CDR3 is built from 15 residues. CDR1 is SGHRS, CDR2 YFSETQ, per germline. V was shortened by 3 bases and J by 6 bases, with 18 bases between the two germline ends. Combining the CDR3 with reference TRBV5-1 and TRBJ1-2 gives the whole variable domain KAGVTQTPRYLIKTRGQQVTLSCSPISGHRSVSWYQQTPGQGLQFLFEYFSETQRNKGNFPGRFSGRQFSNSRSEMNVSTLELGDSALYLCASSSGRLEEDGYTFGSGTRLTVV.

This clonotype was counted ten times or more. The chain carries TRBV10-1 and TRBJ1-1; D is perhaps TRBD1 (5 bases). The germline V gene encodes CDR1 WNHNN and CDR2 SYGVQD (reference sequence). The length of the CDR3 is 15 residues. The ends were cut back, 3 bases at V and 5 bases at J, with 16 bases in the middle. CDR3 sequence reads: CASSDGRGIETEAFF. The CDR3, as DNA: TGCGCCAGCAGTGACGGAAGGGGCATCGAGACTGAAGCTTTCTTT.

This clonotype was seen repeatedly, ten times or more. The J gene is TRBJ2-2, the V gene TRBV12-3 or TRBV12-4; D gene ambiguous. Trimming cost V 5 bases and J 6 bases, with 7 bases left between them. The CDR3 consists of 12 residues. For the CDR3, the DNA is TGTGCCAGCAGTCCACACCCCGGGGAGCTGTTTTTT. It specifies CASSPHPGELFF.

Ten or more counts support this clonotype. The chain links TRBV6-6 to TRBJ2-6; a possible D gene is TRBD1 (5 bases). The V and J ends lost 1 base and 1 base respectively, with 8 bases between them. CDR3 length: 16 amino acids. Germline CDR1 is MNHNY and CDR2 is SVGAGI (reference sequence). CDR3 amino acids: CASSYLTDSGANVLTF. In DNA, the CDR3 is TGTGCCAGCAGTTACTTGACAGATTCTGGGGCCAACGTCCTGACTTTC.

This clonotype was observed a handful of times. Since the CDR3 does not end with the conserved phenylalanine or tryptophan, this likely comes from a read error. This chain joins TRBV5-1 and TRBJ2-5, with 13 bases matching TRBD2. With V trimmed by 0 bases and J by 0 bases, 8 bases remained unmatched. Germline assignment: CDR1 SGHRS and CDR2 YFSETQ. The CDR3 sequence is 19 residues long. CDR3 loop: CASSLGLAGGTSYQETQYL. The CDR3 coding sequence is TGCGCCAGCAGCTTGGGACTAGCGGGAGGAACTTCGTACCAAGAGACCCAGTACCTC.

This clonotype was observed at least ten times. The chain uses TRBV15 and TRBJ2-5; D call uncertain. The CDR3 loop spans 14 amino acids. Germline-derived CDR1 and CDR2 are LNHNV and YYDKDF (reference sequence). Trimming removed 0 bases at V and 5 bases at J, with 10 bases between. The CDR3 loop is CATSREDSSETQYF. In DNA form, the CDR3 reads TGTGCCACCAGCAGAGAAGACTCGAGCGAGACCCAGTACTTC.

At least ten counts were recorded for this clonotype. The rearrangement uses TRBV28 and TRBJ2-7, with 8 bases aligning to TRBD2. V lost 5 bases, J lost 6 bases, and 9 bases stayed unmatched. This CDR3 has 14 residues. Germline CDR1 MDHEN, CDR2 SYDVKM. The CDR3 is CASSTKRERLEQYF. CDR3 nucleotides: TGTGCCAGCAGTACTAAGCGGGAGCGGCTCGAGCAGTACTTC.

This clonotype appeared many times. The chain recombines TRBV18 with TRBJ1-2; 11 bases fit TRBD1. The junction had 8 bases not matched to a gene; V was cut back by 6 bases and J by 8 bases. The CDR3 is 14 residues long. Germline CDR1 is KGHSH and CDR2 is LQKENI. CDR3 in amino acids: CASSDRGLQWGYTF. CDR3 coding DNA: TGTGCCAGCTCGGACAGGGGGCTACAGTGGGGCTACACCTTC.

The chain uses TRBV28 and TRBJ1-5; D perhaps matches TRBD1 (5 bases). The CDR3 sequence is 12 residues long. Germline lookup yields CDR1 MDHEN and CDR2 SYDVKM. Trimming removed 6 bases from V and 11 bases from J, with 14 bases in between. CDR3 sequence: CASSRRPGTQHF. The DNA of the CDR3 is TGTGCCAGCAGCCGCCGGCCAGGGACCCAGCATTTT. Looking up the rest from reference TRBV28 and TRBJ1-5 gives the full variable domain: DVKVTQSSRYLVKRTGEKVFLECVQDMDHENMFWYRQDPGLGLRLIYFSYDVKMKEKGDIPEGYSVSREKKERFSLILESASTNQTSMYLCASSRRPGTQHFGDGTRLSIL.

This clonotype appeared a few times. The chain couples TRBV6-4 to TRBJ1-2, with D perhaps TRBD1 (6 bases). The CDR3 totals 15 residues. CDR1 is MRHNA, CDR2 SNTAGT, per germline. The V and J ends lost 3 bases and 0 bases respectively, with 11 bases between them. The CDR3 is CASSDTGRANYGYTF. The CDR3 DNA follows: TGTGCCAGCAGTGATACAGGGCGAGCTAACTATGGCTACACCTTC.

The table lists this clonotype with many counts. The chain employs TRBV6-1 and TRBJ1-2; D not resolved. Germline V CDR1 and CDR2: MNHNS, SASEGT. The CDR3 extends over 15 amino acids. V lost 3 bases to trimming and J lost 2 bases, with 13 bases between them. The chain's CDR3 is CASSDTWRKNYGYTF. The CDR3 coding sequence is TGTGCCAGCAGTGATACTTGGAGGAAGAACTATGGCTACACCTTC.